The TCR beta chain described here comes from a study of glioma-infiltrating T cells after dendritic cell vaccination. Using immunoSEQ multiplex PCR, the repertoire was profiled, and TCRdb retains in-frame clones only, with some absent. The sample holds under 35,000 clones, 90% to 95% seen once. In germline, CDR1 is MGHDK, CDR2 SYGVNS. There are 14 residues in the CDR3. J gave up 9 bases and V 3 bases, and 7 bases lay outside the gene matches. The source material was blood, sampled before dendritic cell vaccination. This chain joins TRBV25-1 and TRBJ2-4, with TRBD1 matching 8 bases. The TCR originated in a human donor with glioblastoma. Written as DNA, the CDR3 is TGTGCCAGCAGTGACAGGGGGCTTGGGGGCATTCAGTACTTC. Translated, it gives CASSDRGLGGIQYF.